This is a list of T cell receptor beta chains from one sample in a study of cytomegalovirus exposure and HLA in healthy donors. Sequencing was performed with immunoSEQ multiplex PCR; in TCRdb, only in-frame clones are kept and a portion is missing. The table has 200,000 or so clones, roughly 90% seen once. Material: PBMCs. The receptors were sampled from a girl under three years old in good health and CMV-seronegative. Each CDR3 is given with its conserved first and last residue. The D gene is left open where the match is weak. Not all rows give a size; the values are once, few, many and, for expanded clones, a class.

D gene,V gene,clone size,J gene,CDR3 DNA,CDR3 protein
TRBD2,TRBV19,.,TRBJ2-7,TGTGCCAGTAGTACACTAGCGGGAGGACGGAGTAACGAGCAGTACTTC,CASSTLAGGRSNEQYF
TRBD1,TRBV30,few,TRBJ1-2,TGTGCCTGGAGTGTCAGGGGGGACTATGGCTACACCTTC,CAWSVRGDYGYTF
TRBD2,TRBV2,.,TRBJ2-7,TGTGCCAGCAGCCTCTTTCCCCCACTAGCGGGGACGTACGAGCAGTACTTC,CASSLFPPLAGTYEQYF
TRBD2,TRBV6-4,.,TRBJ2-1,TGTGCCAGCAGTGACTCGACTAGCGGGAGCTCCTACAATGAGCAGTTCTTC,CASSDSTSGSSYNEQFF
.,TRBV21-1,.,TRBJ2-7,TGTGCCAGCAGCTTAAGCCTCCGGGACAGTTCCTACGAGCAGTACTTC,CASSLSLRDSSYEQYF
TRBD1,TRBV2,few,TRBJ2-5,TGTGCCAGCACCGCGTGGGGACAGGGAGGAGAGACCCAGTACTTC,CASTAWGQGGETQYF
TRBD2,TRBV4-3,.,TRBJ2-5,TGCGCCAGCAGCCAACTAGCGGGAGTCGAAGGAGAGACCCAGTACTTC,CASSQLAGVEGETQYF
.,TRBV9,few,TRBJ2-1,TGTGCCAGCAGCGTAGACGTAATAGAAGAGCAGTTCTTC,CASSVDVIEEQFF
TRBD2,TRBV9,.,TRBJ2-1,TGTGCCAGCAGATGGACTAGCGGGAGTCCTCCGTACGTACGCAATGAGCAGTTCTTC,CASRWTSGSPPYVRNEQFF
TRBD2,TRBV6-5,.,TRBJ2-1,TGTGCCAGCAGTTCTAGCGGGGGTTACAATGAGCAGTTCTTC,CASSSSGGYNEQFF
TRBD2,TRBV9,.,TRBJ2-1,TGTGCCAGCAGCCACACTAGCGGGAGGGCCCCCAATGAGCAGTTCTTC,CASSHTSGRAPNEQFF
.,TRBV29-1,.,TRBJ2-1,TGCAGCGACCGACAGGTTGACAATGAGCAGTTCTTC,CSDRQVDNEQFF
.,TRBV5-1,.,TRBJ2-2,TGCGCCAGCAGCAAGGGGACAATCGTGAACACCGGGGAGCTGTTTTTT,CASSKGTIVNTGELFF
.,TRBV15,once,TRBJ2-7,TGTGCCACCAGCAGAGATTTACTAGCTTTCGAGCAGTACTTC,CATSRDLLAFEQYF
.,TRBV7-9,.,TRBJ1-6,TGTGCCAGCAGCATCCACACCGATTCACCCCTCCACTTT,CASSIHTDSPLHF
.,TRBV19,.,TRBJ1-3,TGTGCCAGTGCAGGTTCTGGAAACACCATATATTTT,CASAGSGNTIYF
TRBD2,TRBV11-3,few,TRBJ2-1,TGTGCCAGCAGCTCCGGGACTAGCTCCTACAATGAGCAGTTCTTC,CASSSGTSSYNEQFF
TRBD1,TRBV5-6,.,TRBJ1-1,TGTGCCAGCAGGGGGCAGGGGGAGGACACTGAAGCTTTCTTT,CASRGQGEDTEAFF
TRBD2,TRBV5-1,.,TRBJ2-1,TGCGCCAGCAGCTTGTTAGCGGGATCCTACAATGAGCAGTTCTTC,CASSLLAGSYNEQFF
TRBD1,TRBV4-2,.,TRBJ1-2,TGTGCCAGCAGCATGGACAGGGGGAGACCTAACTATGGCTACACCTTC,CASSMDRGRPNYGYTF
.,TRBV4-1,.,TRBJ2-4,TGCGCCAGCAGCCAACGCGGGATCTTAAACATTCAGTACTTC,CASSQRGILNIQYF
.,TRBV11-3,.,TRBJ2-1,TGTGCCAGCAGCCCGCCGGGTGACTCCTACAATGAGCAGTTCTTC,CASSPPGDSYNEQFF
.,TRBV9,.,TRBJ2-3,TGTGCCAGCAGCGTAGGCCCGATCGCGGGGGATACGCAGTATTTT,CASSVGPIAGDTQYF
.,TRBV5-1,.,TRBJ1-1,TGCGCCAGCAGCCCTGGCGGGATACATCGGAACACTGAAGCTTTCTTT,CASSPGGIHRNTEAFF
.,TRBV4-3,.,TRBJ2-7,TGCGCCAGCAGCCAACTAGAAGGAGGAGCCTACGAGCAGTACTTC,CASSQLEGGAYEQYF
.,TRBV6-5,.,TRBJ2-5,TGTGCCAGCAGACCCCCGGGACACCTCCAAGAGACCCAGTACTTC,CASRPPGHLQETQYF
.,TRBV27,.,TRBJ2-4,TGTGCCAGCAGTTCCCCAAAGGGGCCCAAAAACATTCAGTACTTC,CASSSPKGPKNIQYF
.,TRBV19,few,TRBJ1-1,TGTGCCAGTAGTTGGGGGGGAAAGCGGAACACTGAAGCTTTCTTT,CASSWGGKRNTEAFF
.,TRBV25-1,few,TRBJ1-1,TGTGCCAGCACGCAACAGGGGAACACTGAAGCTTTCTTT,CASTQQGNTEAFF
.,TRBV7-9,.,TRBJ2-7,TGTTCCAGCAGCTCAGACTACGAGCAGTACTTC,CSSSSDYEQYF
TRBD2,TRBV7-9,.,TRBJ2-1,TGTGCCAGCAGCTTCCCCAGCGGGAGAACTTACAATGAGCAGTTCTTC,CASSFPSGRTYNEQFF
TRBD2,TRBV18,.,TRBJ2-1,TGTGCCAGCTCACCCCTGACTAGCGGGGTAAGTGAGCAGTTCTTC,CASSPLTSGVSEQFF
.,TRBV29-1,.,TRBJ1-1,TGCAGCGTTGAATTCTCACAGCTGAACACTGAAGCTTTCTTT,CSVEFSQLNTEAFF
.,TRBV6-5,.,TRBJ1-2,TGTGCCAGCAGCGACAGCTATGGCTACACCTTC,CASSDSYGYTF
TRBD2,TRBV7-2,.,TRBJ2-7,TGTGCCAGCAGCTTAGTCTCTAGCGGGATTAATGAGCAGTACTTC,CASSLVSSGINEQYF
.,TRBV25-1,.,TRBJ2-1,TGTGCCAGCAGTGAACCCCGGAGCTCCTACAATGAGCAGTTCTTC,CASSEPRSSYNEQFF
.,TRBV5-6,.,TRBJ2-1,TGTGCCAGCAGCTTAAGCGGAGCCTACAATGAGCAGTTCTTC,CASSLSGAYNEQFF
.,TRBV7-8,.,TRBJ1-2,TGTGCCAGCAGCTTCGACAGGAAACCTAACTATGGCTACACCTTC,CASSFDRKPNYGYTF
TRBD2,TRBV4-2,.,TRBJ2-7,TGTGCCAGCAGCCTTGGACTAGCGGGGGGGTACTCCTACGAGCAGTACTTC,CASSLGLAGGYSYEQYF
.,TRBV5-1,.,TRBJ1-4,TGCGCCAGCAGCTTGGCCGAGGGGGTGGGCACTAATGAAAAACTGTTTTTT,CASSLAEGVGTNEKLFF
TRBD2,TRBV7-7,.,TRBJ2-3,TGTGCTAGCAGCGCCCGATCTAGCGGGGACCCAGATACGCAGTATTTT,CASSARSSGDPDTQYF
TRBD2,TRBV9,.,TRBJ2-1,TGTGCCAGCAGCGTTAGGCTAGCGGGAAACAATGAGCAGTTCTTC,CASSVRLAGNNEQFF
TRBD2,TRBV7-2,once,TRBJ2-1,TGTGCCAGCAGCTCACGTGGCGGGGGGGATGTGTTCTTC,CASSSRGGGDVFF
TRBD2,TRBV7-2,.,TRBJ2-1,TGTGCCAGCAGTGATGTTAGCGGGAAAAGGGGTGAGCAGTTCTTC,CASSDVSGKRGEQFF
.,TRBV4-2,.,TRBJ2-5,TGTGCCAGCAGCCAGGAGGACCAAGAGACCCAGTACTTC,CASSQEDQETQYF
.,TRBV6-5,.,TRBJ1-5,TGTGCCAGCAGTTCGACGGGTCCCAATCAGCCCCAGCATTTT,CASSSTGPNQPQHF